This is a list of T cell receptor beta chains from one sample in a study of blood T cells in healthy people across ages. From the 5' RACE reads, TCRdb called clonotypes with MiXCR, one entry per CDR3 protein. Of approximately 830,000 distinct CDR3 sequences listed, about 62% are singletons. Specimen: blood. The receptors stem from a man in his thirties or forties in good health. CDR3s include the opening cysteine and the closing phenylalanine or tryptophan. The D gene is left open where the match is weak. Not all rows give a size; the values are once, few, many and, for expanded clones, a class.

TRBV29-1	.	TRBD1	TRBJ1-2	TGCAGCGTTGAAGCCCCGGACAGGGGTGATGGCTACACCTTC	CSVEAPDRGDGYTF
TRBV15	few	.	TRBJ1-2	TGTGCCACCAGCAGAGAAGGAACAGCCCTTGGCTACACCTTC	CATSREGTALGYTF
TRBV6-2/TRBV6-3	many	TRBD2	TRBJ2-5	TGTGCCAGCAGTTACCTCGTAGCGGGGGGTACTCCGTCCAGGGAGACCCAGTACTTC	CASSYLVAGGTPSRETQYF
TRBV4-2	.	.	TRBJ2-1	TGTGCCAGCAGCCAACGAGAACCGGGACCGTACAATGAGCAGTTCTTC	CASSQREPGPYNEQFF
TRBV7-2	.	TRBD1	TRBJ1-2	TGTGCCAGCAGCGAAAATCAGGCGGGACAGAAATATGGCTACACCTTC	CASSENQAGQKYGYTF
TRBV29-1	.	TRBD1	TRBJ1-4	TGCAGCGTCCGACAGGGCGGTTCTGAAAAACTGTTTTTT	CSVRQGGSEKLFF
TRBV20-1	.	.	TRBJ1-1	TGCAGTGCTATAGGGCAGGGTGACTCAGCTTTCTTT	CSAIGQGDSAFF
TRBV20-1	once	.	TRBJ1-2	TGCAGTGCCCCCGAGGATGGCACCTACACCTTC	CSAPEDGTYTF
TRBV2	.	TRBD2	TRBJ2-1	TGTGCCATCCCCCGGAGTAGCGGGGGGCAGTTCTTC	CAIPRSSGGQFF
TRBV11-1	once	TRBD1	TRBJ2-1	TGTGCCAGCAGCTACCCGACAGGGGCCAGGGGAAATGAGCAGTTCTTC	CASSYPTGARGNEQFF
TRBV20-1	.	TRBD1	TRBJ2-2	TGCAGTCCTCGACGGGTCGGGACAGGGGACACCGGGGAGCTGTTTTTT	CSPRRVGTGDTGELFF
TRBV7-3	.	.	TRBJ2-7	TGTGCCAGCAGCTTCGGAGGGGTGGACGAGCAGTACTTC	CASSFGGVDEQYF
TRBV18	.	.	TRBJ2-3	TGTGCCAGCTCACGGAGGGAGCTTTTGGGCTTAGATACGCAGTATTTT	CASSRRELLGLDTQYF
TRBV2	few	TRBD1	TRBJ2-5	TGTGCCAGCAGAGAACAGGGGGCTGGGCAAGAGACCCAGTACTTC	CASREQGAGQETQYF
TRBV27	.	TRBD2	TRBJ2-2	TGTGCCAGCAGTATGGGACTAGCGACCGGGGAGCTGTTTTTT	CASSMGLATGELFF
TRBV29-1	few	.	TRBJ2-7	TGCAGCGTTGAAGGCCGACAGAGAGACGAGCAGTACTTC	CSVEGRQRDEQYF
TRBV5-1	.	.	TRBJ1-5	TGCGCCAGCAGCTCCGACACCGGAAGCAATCAGCCCCAGCATTTT	CASSSDTGSNQPQHF
TRBV5-5	.	.	TRBJ2-5	TGTGCCAGCAGCTTACAGGGGCAGGTGCGGGGAGAGACCCAGTACTTC	CASSLQGQVRGETQYF
TRBV7-2	.	.	TRBJ2-5	TGTGCCAGCAGCTCCAGAGTCGATTTTGGGGAGCAGTACTTC	CASSSRVDFGEQYF
TRBV7-9	.	.	TRBJ2-7	TGTGCCAGCGCGGGAACCCCCTACGAGCAGTACTTC	CASAGTPYEQYF
TRBV20-1	.	.	TRBJ2-1	TGCAGTGCCATCCGGGGCAGACCTTACAATGGGCAGTTCTTC	CSAIRGRPYNGQFF
TRBV5-1	.	.	TRBJ2-3	TGCGCCAGCAGCTTGGCCGCAAGGGAGGGGGCAGATACGCAGTATTTT	CASSLAAREGADTQYF
TRBV4-3	.	TRBD1	TRBJ2-6	TGCGCCAGCAGCCAAGAACAGGGGGCGGCTTGGGCCAACGTCCTGACTTTC	CASSQEQGAAWANVLTF
TRBV7-2	.	.	TRBJ2-4	TGTGCCAGCAGCTTAGAAGGCTGGGCCCTAGCCAAAAACATTCAGTACTTC	CASSLEGWALAKNIQYF
TRBV7-2	.	TRBD2	TRBJ2-4	TGTGCCAGCAGCCCCAATAGCGGGAATGGAGACAGTCAGTACTTC	CASSPNSGNGDSQYF
TRBV20-1	.	.	TRBJ2-7	TGCAGTGCTAGAGATGAGGGAACCTACGAGCAGTACTTC	CSARDEGTYEQYF
TRBV9	.	.	TRBJ2-3	TGTGCCAGCAGCGTAGGCCGGCCTTTGGCAGATACGCAGTATTTT	CASSVGRPLADTQYF
TRBV9	.	.	TRBJ2-3	TGTGCCAGCAGCGTAATCCAGGGTGGAACAGATACGCAGTATTTT	CASSVIQGGTDTQYF
TRBV6-2/TRBV6-3	.	TRBD2	TRBJ2-5	TGTGCCAGCAGTAGCGGGGGGGCTGATAACAATGAGCAGTACTTC	CASSSGGADNNEQYF
TRBV20-1	.	.	TRBJ2-5	TGCAGTGCTAGAGCTGTGGATAGGGGGGAGACCCAGTACTTC	CSARAVDRGETQYF
TRBV12-3/TRBV12-4	few	.	TRBJ1-4	TGTGCCAGCAGTTTAACGGGATCTAATGAAAAACTGTTTTTT	CASSLTGSNEKLFF
TRBV6-5	.	TRBD1	TRBJ2-5	TGTGCCAGCAGTTCGGGACAGGGTGGTTGGACCCAGTACTTC	CASSSGQGGWTQYF
TRBV5-1	few	TRBD1	TRBJ2-1	TGCGCCAGCAGCATGGGACAGAACAATGAGCAGTTCTTC	CASSMGQNNEQFF
TRBV10-3	.	.	TRBJ2-1	TGTGCCATCAGTGGAGGAGGGGGAGCCAATGAGCAGTTCTTC	CAISGGGGANEQFF
TRBV11-2	.	TRBD2	TRBJ2-3	TGTGCCAGCAGCTCTCAGACTAGCTCCAATACGCAGTATTTT	CASSSQTSSNTQYF
TRBV5-1	.	.	TRBJ2-5	TGCGCCAGCAGCTCCCAGGGGGGGCTGGGAGAGACCCAGTACTTC	CASSSQGGLGETQYF
TRBV28	.	.	TRBJ2-5	TGTGCCAGCAGAACGGGTCCCTCTGAGCAGTACTTC	CASRTGPSEQYF
TRBV7-9	.	.	TRBJ1-2	TGTGCCAGCAGCTTAGCATACCGGCACTATGGCTACACCTTC	CASSLAYRHYGYTF
TRBV2	.	TRBD1	TRBJ2-1	TGTGCCAGCAGTCCGGACAGGGCCCACAATGAGCAGTTCTTC	CASSPDRAHNEQFF
TRBV5-1	.	TRBD2	TRBJ2-3	TGCGCCAGCAGCTTTCTTAGCGGGGCTAGCACAGATACGCAGTATTTT	CASSFLSGASTDTQYF